This T cell receptor beta chain was sequenced in a study of ipilimumab plus nivolumab after autologous stem cell transplantation. In the study overall: Median doses per patient: a few ipilimumab, 7 to 9 nivolumab. The study, taken as a whole, reports: Authors suggest TCR repertoire, Treg phenotype and gut microbiota support further study.

Unmatched junction bases numbered 11, after V lost 4 bases and J lost 5 bases. The CDR3 totals 15 residues. Germline values: CDR1 SGHRS, CDR2 YFSETQ. Profiled with immunoSEQ multiplex PCR; TCRdb holds only in-frame clones, not every one. The sample yields about 40,000 clones, around 92% seen once. Comments on this clone: Its target is not known.

The source is a male donor with multiple myeloma. The chain has TRBV5-1 and TRBJ2-5; the match to TRBD2 covers 7 bases. The sample here was PBMCs, taken in a trial of ipilimumab plus nivolumab as post-transplant consolidation. The CDR3 DNA sequence: TGCGCCAGCAGCCTTTTGACGGGGGGTAGGGAGACCCAGTACTTC. Protein: CASSLLTGGRETQYF.